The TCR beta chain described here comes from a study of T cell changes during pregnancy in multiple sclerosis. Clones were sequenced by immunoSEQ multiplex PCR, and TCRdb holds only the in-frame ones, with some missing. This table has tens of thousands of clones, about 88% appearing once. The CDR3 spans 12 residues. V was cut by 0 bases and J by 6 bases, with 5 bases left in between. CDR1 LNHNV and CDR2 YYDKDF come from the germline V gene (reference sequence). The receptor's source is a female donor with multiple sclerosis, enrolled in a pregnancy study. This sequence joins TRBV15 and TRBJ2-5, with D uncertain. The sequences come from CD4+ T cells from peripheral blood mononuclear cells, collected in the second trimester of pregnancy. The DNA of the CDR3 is TGTGCCACCAGCAGAGATGGCCAGACCCAGTACTTC. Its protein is CATSRDGQTQYF.